The 10 T cell receptor beta chains below were found in one sample sequenced in a study of blood T cells in healthy people across ages. Primed by a sample-barcoded 5' primer and a J-beta primer mix, a second PCR proceeded for 7 to 11 cycles. Using its own MiXCR run on the 5' RACE reads, TCRdb lists one record per CDR3 protein. The data contain 1.5 million to 2 million distinct CDR3 sequences, around half of them singletons. The sequenced sample consisted of blood. These TCRs come from a woman aged 35 to 49 in good health.

The chain employs TRBV28 and TRBJ1-1; D remains ambiguous. The CDR3 extends over 12 amino acids. CDR1 and CDR2 from the germline V gene are MDHEN and SYDVKM. Trimming left V 4 bases short and J 6 bases short, with 9 bases between. CDR3 coding DNA: TGTGCCAGCAGTTCACGTGGCCCTGAAGCTTTCTTT. Its translation is CASSSRGPEAFF.

The chain joins TRBV6-5 to TRBJ2-1; 11 bases align to TRBD2. Germline trimming cut 8 bases from V and 7 bases from J; bases unmatched to any gene: 7. The CDR3 is made up of 14 amino acids. Germline CDR1 is MNHEY and CDR2 is SVGAGI. In nucleotides, the CDR3 is TGTGCCAGCCGACGGACTAGCGGGTTTAATGAGCAGTTCTTC. Its protein product is CASRRTSGFNEQFF.

The chain couples TRBV12-3 or TRBV12-4 to TRBJ1-1; maybe TRBD1 (5 bases). Trimming removed 5 bases at V and 6 bases at J, with 13 bases between. The length of the CDR3 is 13 residues. In nucleotides, the CDR3 is TGTGCCAGCAGTACCTCAGGGTACGCTGAAGCTTTCTTT. It encodes CASSTSGYAEAFF.

V and J are TRBV7-2 and TRBJ1-2; 9 bases match TRBD1. V shed 4 bases and J 7 bases; nucleotides not matched to a gene: 7. The CDR3 contains 14 residues. CDR1 and CDR2 from the germline V gene are SGHTA and FQGNSA. CDR3 protein: CASSSTGGAGGYTF. The CDR3 DNA is TGTGCCAGCAGCTCCACAGGGGGCGCCGGTGGCTACACCTTC.

This clonotype was observed once. One end of the junction fails to match germline, which may point to a read error. The chain links TRBV5-1 to TRBJ2-5; D remains unclear. CDR1 is SGHRS, CDR2 YFSETQ, per germline. This CDR3 has 15 amino acids. CDR3 in amino acids: CASSLAVSSRETQYF. DNA of the CDR3: TGTGCCAGCAGCTTGGCGGTTAGTAGCCGAGAGACCCAGTACTTC.

This sequence joins TRBV6-6 and TRBJ2-7, with D maybe TRBD1 (7 bases). Germline-derived CDR1 and CDR2 are MNHNY and SVGAGI (reference sequence). Trimming removed 0 bases from V and 7 bases from J, with 13 bases in between. The CDR3 loop spans 14 amino acids. CDR3 residues: CASSYSRPGGEQYF. The CDR3 DNA reads TGTGCCAGCAGTTACTCCCGTCCAGGGGGGGAGCAGTACTTC.

The rearrangement links TRBV21-1 to TRBJ2-7; TRBD1, the table's D call, was not compared with the DNA. TRBV21-1 is a pseudogene. CDR3 length equals 20 residues. The CDR3 region is CASSKLGLEPGQKSSYEQYF. In DNA, the CDR3 is TGTGCCAGCAGCAAACTGGGGTTGGAACCGGGACAAAAAAGCTCCTACGAGCAGTACTTC.

This chain connects TRBV29-1 to TRBJ2-1; 7 nucleotides match TRBD1. V shed 3 bases, J shed 11 bases, and the junction held 10 bases outside the gene matches. Per the germline V gene, CDR1 is SQVTM and CDR2 is ANQGSEA. The CDR3 covers 13 residues. CDR3 DNA: TGCAGCGTTGAGTATGACAGGGCCTATAAGCAGTTCTTC. It yields the protein CSVEYDRAYKQFF.

This clonotype was seen a handful of times. The chain uses TRBV4-3 and TRBJ1-2; D gene ambiguous. V lost 0 bases and J 7 bases, leaving 15 bases between the germline ends. CDR3 length: 15 residues. Germline V gives CDR1 LGHNA, CDR2 YSLEER. CDR3 DNA sequence: TGCGCCAGCAGCCAAGATAGGTCGTCGGTTTCTGGCTACACCTTC. Protein product: CASSQDRSSVSGYTF.

The chain employs TRBV7-2 and TRBJ2-1, with D unresolved. V was clipped by 1 base and J by 9 bases, with 10 bases between them. The CDR3 contains 13 residues. Germline V gene lookup returns CDR1 SGHTA and CDR2 FQGNSA. The CDR3 loop is CASSLGYNAEQFF. As DNA, the CDR3 is TGTGCCAGCAGCTTAGGGTACAACGCTGAGCAGTTCTTC.